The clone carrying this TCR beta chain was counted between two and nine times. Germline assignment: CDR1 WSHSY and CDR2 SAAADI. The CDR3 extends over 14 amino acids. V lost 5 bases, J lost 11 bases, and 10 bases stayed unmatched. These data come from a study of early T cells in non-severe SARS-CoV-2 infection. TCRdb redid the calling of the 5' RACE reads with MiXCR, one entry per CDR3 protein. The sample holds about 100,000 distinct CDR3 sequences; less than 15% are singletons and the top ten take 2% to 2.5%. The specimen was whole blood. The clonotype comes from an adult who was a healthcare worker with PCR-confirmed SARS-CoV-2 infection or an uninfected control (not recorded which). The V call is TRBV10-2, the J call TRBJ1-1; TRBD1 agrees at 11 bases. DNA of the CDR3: TGCGCCAGCAGTCCGGGACAGGGGGGAACTGGGGCTTTCTTT. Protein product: CASSPGQGGTGAFF.